Reported below is one TCR beta chain. Per the germline V gene, CDR1 is ENHRY and CDR2 is SYGVKD. The CDR3 has 14 amino acids. The V end lost 4 bases, the J end lost 3 bases, and 12 bases lay between the germline ends. This sample stems from a study of blood T cell repertoires in COVID-19. About the research overall: Researchers got acute and convalescent COVID-19 samples from the United States, Italy and Spain. Sample material is recorded as cDNA or gDNA derived from T cells, B-cell-depleted T cells, or PBMCs.

In the original analysis: Estimation of nucleated cell counts relied on the amplification of reference gene primers. This table comes from immunoSEQ multiplex PCR, and its TCRdb copy is limited to in-frame clones, with some not included. That table supplies the V and J calls and clone size; D and trimming were determined from the DNA. The sample has roughly 24,000 clones; roughly nine tenths are singletons. The TCR was taken from a woman aged 70 to 79 with active COVID-19. Sequencing was performed on peripheral blood. The chain employs TRBV10-3 and TRBJ2-5, with D maybe TRBD2 (7 bases). The CDR3 protein is CAISGGGGKETQYF. The DNA of the CDR3 is TGTGCCATCAGTGGAGGGGGGGGAAAAGAGACCCAGTACTTC.